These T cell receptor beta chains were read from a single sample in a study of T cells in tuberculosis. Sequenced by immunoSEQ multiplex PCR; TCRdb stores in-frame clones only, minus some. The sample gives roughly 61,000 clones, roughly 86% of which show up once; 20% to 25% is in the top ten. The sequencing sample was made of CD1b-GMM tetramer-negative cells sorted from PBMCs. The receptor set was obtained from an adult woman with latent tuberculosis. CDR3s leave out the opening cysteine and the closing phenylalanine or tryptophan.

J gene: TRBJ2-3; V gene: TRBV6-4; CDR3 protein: ASSAETGSTDTQY
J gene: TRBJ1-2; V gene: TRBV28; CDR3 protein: ASSLGDYGYT
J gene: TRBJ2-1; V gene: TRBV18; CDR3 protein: ASSPSDYNEQF
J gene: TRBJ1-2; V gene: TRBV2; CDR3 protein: ASSEEVGGGYT
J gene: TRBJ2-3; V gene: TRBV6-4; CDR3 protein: ASSDGREGPADTQY
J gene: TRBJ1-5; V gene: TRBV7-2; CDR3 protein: ASSLGLQGKSNQPQH
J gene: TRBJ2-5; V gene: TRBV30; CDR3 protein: AWSVGGQETQY
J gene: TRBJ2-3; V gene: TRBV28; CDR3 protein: ASSRGSGRITDTQY
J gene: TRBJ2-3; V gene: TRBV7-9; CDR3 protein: ASSRPQRRASGGADTQY
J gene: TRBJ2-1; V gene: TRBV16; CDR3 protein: ASSLPPGQGEIGQF
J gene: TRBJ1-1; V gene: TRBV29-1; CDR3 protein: SVLSGAGQAF
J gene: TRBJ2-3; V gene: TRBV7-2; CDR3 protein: ASSLGGLAGVDTQY
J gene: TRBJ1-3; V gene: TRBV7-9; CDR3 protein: ASSLSSGNTIY
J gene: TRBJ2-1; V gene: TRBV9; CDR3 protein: ASSALAGASNEQF
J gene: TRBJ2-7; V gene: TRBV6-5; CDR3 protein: ASIPRQGIGEQY
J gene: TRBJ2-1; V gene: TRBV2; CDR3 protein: ASSEYGGSSYNEQF
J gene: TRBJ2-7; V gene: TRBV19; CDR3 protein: ASSIVRGTGDYREQY
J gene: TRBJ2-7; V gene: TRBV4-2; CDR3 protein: ASSHPTSGASKSSYEQY
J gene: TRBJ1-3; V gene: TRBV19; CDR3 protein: ASSRQGVDAIY
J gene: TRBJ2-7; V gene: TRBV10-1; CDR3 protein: ASRRKVGALLNLYEQY
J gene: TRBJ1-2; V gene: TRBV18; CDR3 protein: ASSPQDRGLSGGYT
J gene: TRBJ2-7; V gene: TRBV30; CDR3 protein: AWTGAVGEQY
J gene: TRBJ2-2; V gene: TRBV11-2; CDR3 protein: ASSLARTSGRADGELF
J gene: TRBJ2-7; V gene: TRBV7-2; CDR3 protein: ASSGRGQGRVEQY
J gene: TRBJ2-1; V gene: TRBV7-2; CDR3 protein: ASSLGSGGNYNEQF
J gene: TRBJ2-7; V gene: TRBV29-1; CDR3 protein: SVEDEGVSYEQY
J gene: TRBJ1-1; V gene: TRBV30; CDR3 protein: AEGQLNTEAF
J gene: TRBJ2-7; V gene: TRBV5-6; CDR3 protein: ASSPNRAQQY
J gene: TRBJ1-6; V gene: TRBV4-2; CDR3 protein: ASSQDTTRALH
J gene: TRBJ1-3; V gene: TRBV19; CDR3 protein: ASDRGSSGNTIY
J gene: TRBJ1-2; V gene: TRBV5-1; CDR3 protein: ASSLALAGYGYT
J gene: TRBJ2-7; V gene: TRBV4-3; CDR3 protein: ASSQDWEGRRLYEQY
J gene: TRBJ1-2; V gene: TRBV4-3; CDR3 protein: ASSQANSQAYGYT
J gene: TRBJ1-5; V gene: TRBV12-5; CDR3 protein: ASGLVSGGNNQPQH
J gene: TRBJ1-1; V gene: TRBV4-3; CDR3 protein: ASSQDRVGTGTLSEAF
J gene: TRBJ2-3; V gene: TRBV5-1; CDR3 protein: ASSLEASGGSTDTQY